A selection of T cell receptor beta chains follows, all from one sample in a study of CD8+ T cells in alopecia areata. The repertoire was sequenced with immunoSEQ multiplex PCR; TCRdb's copy has only in-frame clones and lacks some. The table includes 110,000 or so clones, under 40% detected once. Source material: CD4+ T cells sorted from blood. The receptors derive from a human donor with alopecia areata. CDR3s include the opening cysteine and the closing phenylalanine or tryptophan. Fields, in order: clone size, D gene, J gene, V gene, CDR3 protein, CDR3 DNA. D genes are given only for firm matches. The listing skips clone size in some rows; elsewhere it reads once, few, many or a size class.

>few|TRBD1|TRBJ2-7|TRBV5-1
CASSLQGTPYEQYF
TGCGCCAGCAGCTTACAGGGGACCCCCTACGAGCAGTACTTC
>few|NA|TRBJ2-3|TRBV15
CATSRDPGADTQYF
TGTGCCACCAGCAGAGATCCGGGCGCAGATACGCAGTATTTT
>few|NA|TRBJ2-1|TRBV29-1
CSVELFLGDEQFF
TGCAGCGTTGAACTATTCCTAGGGGATGAGCAGTTCTTC
>NA|NA|TRBJ2-7|TRBV7-9
CASSSYRGGSYEQYF
TGTGCCAGCAGCTCCTACAGGGGAGGGAGCTACGAGCAGTACTTC
>NA|TRBD1|TRBJ2-5|TRBV29-1
CSGGQGSKETQYF
TGCAGCGGTGGACAGGGTAGTAAAGAGACCCAGTACTTC
>few|NA|TRBJ1-2|TRBV29-1
CSVGRLRLGYTF
TGCAGCGTTGGCCGGCTCCGACTTGGCTACACCTTC
>few|NA|TRBJ2-1|TRBV4-2
CASSQEGYGSYNEQFF
TGTGCCAGCAGCCAAGAGGGGTACGGCTCCTACAATGAGCAGTTCTTC
>NA|NA|TRBJ1-2|TRBV9
CASSGLSWATF
TGTGCCAGCAGCGGCCTATCATGGGCCACCTTC
>NA|TRBD1|TRBJ1-5|TRBV2
CASRGDRGQQPQHF
TGTGCCAGCAGAGGGGACAGGGGGCAACAGCCCCAGCATTTT
>NA|NA|TRBJ2-5|TRBV18
CASSPSDQETQYF
TGTGCCAGCTCACCATCAGATCAAGAGACCCAGTACTTC
>NA|TRBD1|TRBJ2-7|TRBV25-1
CASSEYPGQGSYEQYF
TGTGCCAGCAGTGAATACCCGGGACAGGGTTCCTACGAGCAGTACTTC
>NA|NA|TRBJ1-2|TRBV25-1
CASSGPGTANYGYTF
TGTGCCAGCAGTGGGCCAGGGACGGCTAACTATGGCTACACCTTC
>few|NA|TRBJ2-3|TRBV28
CASRAGYTQYF
TGTGCCAGCAGGGCGGGGTACACGCAGTATTTT
>few|NA|TRBJ1-2|TRBV29-1
CSVPPGNARGYTF
TGCAGCGTTCCTCCCGGGAACGCGCGGGGCTACACCTTC
>NA|NA|TRBJ2-2|TRBV28
CASSLQNTGELFF
TGTGCCAGCAGTCTACAAAACACCGGGGAGCTGTTTTTT
>NA|TRBD1|TRBJ1-2|TRBV29-1
CSVEGRGDGYTF
TGCAGCGTTGAGGGCAGGGGGGATGGCTACACCTTC
>once|NA|TRBJ2-4|TRBV2
CASSPARHAAGLGIQYF
TGTGCCAGCAGCCCTGCCCGACACGCGGCCGGGCTAGGCATTCAGTACTTC
>NA|TRBD2|TRBJ2-7|TRBV30
CAWRARGRGYEQYF
TGTGCCTGGAGGGCGCGCGGGAGAGGCTACGAGCAGTACTTC
>NA|TRBD2|TRBJ2-7|TRBV5-1
CASSLLAGISYEQYF
TGCGCCAGCAGCCTACTAGCGGGGATTTCCTACGAGCAGTACTTC
>few|NA|TRBJ2-2|TRBV29-1
CSGTENTGELFF
TGCAGCGGGACAGAGAACACCGGGGAGCTGTTTTTT
>NA|TRBD1|TRBJ1-2|TRBV29-1
CSGGTGNYGYTF
TGCAGCGGTGGGACAGGGAACTATGGCTACACCTTC
>NA|NA|TRBJ2-3|TRBV9
CASTTGSEDTQYF
TGTGCCAGCACCACCGGGAGCGAAGATACGCAGTATTTT
>few|NA|TRBJ2-7|TRBV2
CASSEKANPTYEQYF
TGTGCCAGCAGTGAAAAAGCCAATCCAACCTACGAGCAGTACTTC
>NA|NA|TRBJ1-4|TRBV11-2
CASSLVLAGNEKLFF
TGTGCCAGCAGCTTAGTGCTCGCGGGAAATGAAAAACTGTTTTTT
>NA|NA|TRBJ1-1|TRBV7-2
CASSLKTGVLNTEAFF
TGTGCCAGCAGCTTAAAGACTGGGGTCCTGAACACTGAAGCTTTCTTT
>once|NA|TRBJ2-5|TRBV7-2
CASTPAGAQETQYF
TGTGCCAGCACCCCCGCGGGGGCACAAGAGACCCAGTACTTC
>NA|NA|TRBJ1-2|TRBV6-5
CASSYGGRGGYTF
TGTGCCAGCAGTTACGGTGGACGCGGGGGCTACACCTTC
>NA|NA|TRBJ2-1|TRBV29-1
CSGVRWGVLNYNEQFF
TGCAGCGGGGTTCGATGGGGAGTACTGAATTACAATGAGCAGTTCTTC
>NA|NA|TRBJ2-1|TRBV7-9
CASGGSGTDNEQFF
TGTGCCAGCGGGGGTAGCGGAACAGATAATGAGCAGTTCTTC
>few|NA|TRBJ2-4|TRBV5-1
CASSRREGAKNIQYF
TGCGCCAGCAGCCGGCGAGAAGGGGCCAAAAACATTCAGTACTTC
>NA|NA|TRBJ2-3|TRBV7-2
CASSPEVADTQYF
TGTGCCAGCAGCCCAGAGGTGGCGGATACGCAGTATTTT
>NA|NA|TRBJ1-1|TRBV6-6
CASSYSGSGTEAFF
TGTGCCAGCAGTTATTCAGGGTCCGGGACTGAAGCTTTCTTT
>NA|TRBD1|TRBJ2-7|TRBV9
CASSRDSYYEQYF
TGTGCCAGCAGCCGGGACAGCTACTACGAGCAGTACTTC
>NA|NA|TRBJ1-2|TRBV7-2
CASSLVEVHGYTF
TGTGCCAGCAGCTTAGTGGAGGTTCATGGCTACACCTTC
>NA|NA|TRBJ2-7|TRBV7-2
CASSSPLPADQYF
TGTGCCAGCAGCTCCCCCTTACCGGCCGACCAGTACTTC
>NA|NA|TRBJ2-5|TRBV20-1
CSAREETQYF
TGCAGTGCTAGAGAAGAGACCCAGTACTTC
>NA|TRBD1|TRBJ2-3|TRBV6-6
CASNRDRVNTDTQYF
TGTGCCAGCAATAGAGACAGGGTGAACACAGATACGCAGTATTTT
>few|NA|TRBJ2-4|TRBV28
CASSLKGIAKNIQYF
TGTGCCAGCAGTTTAAAGGGGATAGCCAAAAACATTCAGTACTTC
>few|TRBD2|TRBJ2-1|TRBV30
CAWSVGAGGRNEQFF
TGTGCCTGGAGTGTGGGAGCGGGAGGTCGAAATGAGCAGTTCTTC
>few|TRBD1|TRBJ2-7|TRBV4-1
CASSQANRGYEQYF
TGCGCCAGCAGCCAAGCCAACAGGGGGTACGAGCAGTACTTC
>once|NA|TRBJ2-1|TRBV20-1
CSPLGNEQFF
TGCAGCCCCCTGGGCAATGAGCAGTTCTTC
>NA|NA|TRBJ2-7|TRBV25-1
CASSRGYEQYF
TGTGCCAGCAGTAGGGGCTACGAGCAGTACTTC
>NA|TRBD1|TRBJ1-2|TRBV23-1
CASSQSTGTDGYTF
TGCGCCAGCAGTCAATCGACAGGGACGGATGGCTACACCTTC
>NA|TRBD2|TRBJ2-1|TRBV4-3
CASSQASGRASEQFF
TGCGCCAGCAGCCAAGCTAGCGGGAGGGCATCCGAGCAGTTCTTC
>few|NA|TRBJ2-3|TRBV30
CAWSAWRDTQYF
TGTGCCTGGAGTGCCTGGCGAGATACGCAGTATTTT
>NA|NA|TRBJ1-1|TRBV5-1
CASSLVGADGTEAFF
TGCGCCAGCAGCTTGGTCGGGGCGGACGGGACTGAAGCTTTCTTT